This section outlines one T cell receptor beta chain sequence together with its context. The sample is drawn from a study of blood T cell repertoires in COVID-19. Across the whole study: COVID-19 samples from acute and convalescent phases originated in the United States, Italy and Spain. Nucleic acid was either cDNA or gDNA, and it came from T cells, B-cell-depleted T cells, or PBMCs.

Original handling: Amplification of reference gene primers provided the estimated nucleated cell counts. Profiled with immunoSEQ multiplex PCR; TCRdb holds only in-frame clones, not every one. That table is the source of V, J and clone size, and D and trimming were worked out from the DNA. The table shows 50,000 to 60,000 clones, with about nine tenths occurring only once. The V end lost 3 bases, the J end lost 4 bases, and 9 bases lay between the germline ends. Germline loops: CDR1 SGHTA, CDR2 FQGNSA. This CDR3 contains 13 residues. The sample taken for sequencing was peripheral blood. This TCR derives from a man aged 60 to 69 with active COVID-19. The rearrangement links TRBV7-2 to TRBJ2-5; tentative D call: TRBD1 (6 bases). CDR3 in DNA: TGTGCCAGCAGCTTCGACAGGACAGAGACCCAGTACTTC. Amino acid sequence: CASSFDRTETQYF. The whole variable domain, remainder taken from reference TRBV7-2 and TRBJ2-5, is GAGVSQSPSNKVTEKGKDVELRCDPISGHTALYWYRQSLGQGLEFLIYFQGNSAPDKSGLPSDRFSAERTGGSVSTLTIQRTQQEDSAVYLCASSFDRTETQYFGPGTRLLVL.